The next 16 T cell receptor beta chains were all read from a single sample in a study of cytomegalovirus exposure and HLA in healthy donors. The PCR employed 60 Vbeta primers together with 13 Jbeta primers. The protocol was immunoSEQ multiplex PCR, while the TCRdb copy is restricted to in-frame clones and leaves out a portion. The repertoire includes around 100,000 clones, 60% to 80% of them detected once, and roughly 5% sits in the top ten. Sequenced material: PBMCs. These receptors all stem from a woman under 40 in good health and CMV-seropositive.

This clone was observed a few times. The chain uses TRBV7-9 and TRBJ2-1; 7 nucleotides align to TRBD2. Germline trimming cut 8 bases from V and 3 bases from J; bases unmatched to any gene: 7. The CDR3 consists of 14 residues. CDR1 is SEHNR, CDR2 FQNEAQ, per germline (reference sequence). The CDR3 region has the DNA TGTGCCAGCCGTTTGGCGGGAGTCTACAATGAGCAGTTCTTC. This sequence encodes CASRLAGVYNEQFF.

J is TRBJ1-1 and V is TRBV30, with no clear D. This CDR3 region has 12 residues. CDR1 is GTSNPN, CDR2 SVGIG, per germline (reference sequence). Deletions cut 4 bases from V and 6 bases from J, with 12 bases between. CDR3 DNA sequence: TGTGCCTGGAAACATCCCGTGGCTGAAGCTTTCTTT. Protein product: CAWKHPVAEAFF.

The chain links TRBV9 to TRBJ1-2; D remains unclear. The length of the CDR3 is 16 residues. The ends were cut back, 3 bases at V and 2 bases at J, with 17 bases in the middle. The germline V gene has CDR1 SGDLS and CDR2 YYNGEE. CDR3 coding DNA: TGTGCCAGCAGCGCGATCATCGGAGAGAAAAACTATGGCTACACCTTC. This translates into CASSAIIGEKNYGYTF.

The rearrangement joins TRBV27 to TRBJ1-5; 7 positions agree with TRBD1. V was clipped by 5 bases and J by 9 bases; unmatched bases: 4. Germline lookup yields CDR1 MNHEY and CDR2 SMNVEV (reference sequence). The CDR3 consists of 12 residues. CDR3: CASSTGVRPQHF. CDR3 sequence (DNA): TGTGCCAGCAGTACAGGGGTACGGCCCCAGCATTTT.

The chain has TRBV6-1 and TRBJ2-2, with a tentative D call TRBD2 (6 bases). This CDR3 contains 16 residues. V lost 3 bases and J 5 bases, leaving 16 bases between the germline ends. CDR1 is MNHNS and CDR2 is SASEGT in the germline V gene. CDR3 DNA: TGTGCCAGCAGTGATTGGGGCGGAGGGAGAACCGGGGAGCTGTTTTTT. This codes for CASSDWGGGRTGELFF.

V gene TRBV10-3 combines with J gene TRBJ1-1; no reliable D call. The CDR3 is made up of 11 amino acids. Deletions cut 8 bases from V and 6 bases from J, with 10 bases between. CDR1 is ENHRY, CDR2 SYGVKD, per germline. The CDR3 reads CAIGAGAEAFF. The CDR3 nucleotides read TGTGCCATCGGAGCCGGGGCTGAAGCTTTCTTT.

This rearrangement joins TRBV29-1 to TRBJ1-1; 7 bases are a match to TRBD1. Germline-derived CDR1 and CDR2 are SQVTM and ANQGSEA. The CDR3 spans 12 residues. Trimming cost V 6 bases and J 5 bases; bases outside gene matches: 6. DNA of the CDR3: TGCAGCGTCGGACAGGTTTCAACTGAAGCTTTCTTT. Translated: CSVGQVSTEAFF.

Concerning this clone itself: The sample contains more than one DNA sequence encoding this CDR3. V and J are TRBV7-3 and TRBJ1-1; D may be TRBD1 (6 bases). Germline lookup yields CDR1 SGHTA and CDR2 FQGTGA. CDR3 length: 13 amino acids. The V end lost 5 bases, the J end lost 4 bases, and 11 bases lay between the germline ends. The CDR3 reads CASSLQGITEAFF. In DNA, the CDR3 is TGTGCCAGCAGCCTGCAGGGGATCACTGAAGCTTTCTTT.

The chain's CDR3 is CASSSGTGAATNEKLFF. DNA of the CDR3: TGTGCCAGCAGTTCCGGGACAGGGGCTGCAACTAATGAAAAACTGTTTTTT. The chain recombines TRBV7-9 with TRBJ1-4, with TRBD1 matching 10 bases. The trim removed 6 bases at V and 0 bases at J, leaving 7 bases unmatched. The CDR3 is 17 residues long. Germline loops: CDR1 SEHNR, CDR2 FQNEAQ (reference sequence).

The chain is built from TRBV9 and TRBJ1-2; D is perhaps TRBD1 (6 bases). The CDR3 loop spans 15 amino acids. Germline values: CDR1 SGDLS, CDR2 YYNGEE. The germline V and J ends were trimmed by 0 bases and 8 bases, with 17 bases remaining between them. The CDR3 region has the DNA TGTGCCAGCAGCGTAGACCCCTCAGGGGTGGAAGGCTACACCTTC. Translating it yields CASSVDPSGVEGYTF.

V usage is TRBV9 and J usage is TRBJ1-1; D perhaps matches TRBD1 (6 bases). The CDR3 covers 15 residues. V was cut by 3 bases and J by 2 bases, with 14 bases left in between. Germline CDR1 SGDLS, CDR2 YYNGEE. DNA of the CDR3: TGTGCCAGCAGCGCTTTAGGGGACATAAACACTGAAGCTTTCTTT. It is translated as CASSALGDINTEAFF.

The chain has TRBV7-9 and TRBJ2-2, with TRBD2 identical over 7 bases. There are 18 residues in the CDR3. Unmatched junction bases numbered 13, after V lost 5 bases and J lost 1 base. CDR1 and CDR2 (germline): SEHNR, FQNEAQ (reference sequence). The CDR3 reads CASSPPVGGEMNTGELFF. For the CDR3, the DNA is TGTGCCAGCAGCCCCCCCGTGGGGGGGGAGATGAACACCGGGGAGCTGTTTTTT.

CDR3: CASSPDRASYNEQFF. As DNA, the CDR3 is TGCGCCAGCAGCCCAGACAGGGCGTCCTACAATGAGCAGTTCTTC. The chain carries TRBV4-1 and TRBJ2-1; TRBD1 agrees at 7 bases. CDR1 is MGHRA, CDR2 YSYEKL, per germline. This CDR3 has 15 amino acids. J lost 1 base, V lost 4 bases, and 4 bases had no gene match.

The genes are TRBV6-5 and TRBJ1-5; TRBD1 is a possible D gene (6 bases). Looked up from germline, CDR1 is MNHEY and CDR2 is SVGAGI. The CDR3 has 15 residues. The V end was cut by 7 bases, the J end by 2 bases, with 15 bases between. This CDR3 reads CASKLGSGGNQPQHF. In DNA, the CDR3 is TGTGCCAGCAAACTAGGTTCAGGGGGCAATCAGCCCCAGCATTTT.

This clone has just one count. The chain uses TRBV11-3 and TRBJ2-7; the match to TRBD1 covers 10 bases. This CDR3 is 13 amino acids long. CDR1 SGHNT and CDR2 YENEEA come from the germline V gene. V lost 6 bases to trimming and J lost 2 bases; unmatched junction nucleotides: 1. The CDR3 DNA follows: TGTGCCAGCAGAGGACAGGGGGCCTACGAGCAGTACTTC. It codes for CASRGQGAYEQYF.

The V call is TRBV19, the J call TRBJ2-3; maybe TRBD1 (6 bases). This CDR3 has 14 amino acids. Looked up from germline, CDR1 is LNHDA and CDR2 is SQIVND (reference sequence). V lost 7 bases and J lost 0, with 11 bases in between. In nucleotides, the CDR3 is TGTGCCAGTACTCGGACAGTGAGCACAGATACGCAGTATTTT. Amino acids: CASTRTVSTDTQYF. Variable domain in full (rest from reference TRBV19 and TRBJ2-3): DGGITQSPKYLFRKEGQNVTLSCEQNLNHDAMYWYRQDPGQGLRLIYYSQIVNDFQKGDIAEGYSVSREKKESFPLTVTSAQKNPTAFYLCASTRTVSTDTQYFGPGTRLTVL.